The rows below give T cell receptor beta chains drawn from one sample of a study of T cell responses to AZD1222 COVID-19 vaccine. TCRdb keeps only in-frame clones here, not all; method: immunoSEQ multiplex PCR. The sample holds about 120,000 clones; around 90% are singletons and the top ten take 18%. The specimen was peripheral blood, collected on day 0 of MenACWY control vaccination. Every receptor here comes from an adult in good health. Both conserved end residues are trimmed from each CDR3. Each record gives: V gene, CDR3 protein.

TRBV19	ASTSWTNEQF
TRBV7-3	ASSSRGGYNTGELF
TRBV28	ASSLVLRGNTIY
TRBV29-1	SVVHFGGSQETQY
TRBV5-1	ASSIGSGTPNQPQH
TRBV28	ASSQGPEGDTEAF
TRBV7-9	ASSPKVGLHSSYNEQF
TRBV7-9	ASEKRELAGELF
TRBV30	AWSGTGHGYT
TRBV5-6	ASSLRIADSWAGNTIY
TRBV24-1	ATSDRSNQPQH
TRBV7-6	ASSLRGAATDTQY
TRBV10-2	ASSGVDEQY
TRBV19	ASTQARDRVLQPQH
TRBV29-1	SVAVTHNEKLF
TRBV19	APARVHLAKNIQY
TRBV28	ASSLLPGGSNYGYT
TRBV5-1	ASSLEGNEQF
TRBV6-5	ASSYSMTGGNSPLH
TRBV6-5	ASSLGLAEDTQY
TRBV24-1	ATSDPDYTNEQY
TRBV19	ASSTPGLAGGRNTGELF
TRBV2	ATIPGTNTGELF
TRBV18	ASSPGQIQETQY
TRBV7-6	ASSLVSSEYNEQF
TRBV4-1	ASSPGLARIAYHEQY
TRBV6-5	ASSSRGVRNEKLF
TRBV20-1	SASQGLRAF
TRBV24-1	ATSGRVWYEQY
TRBV24-1	ATSDPTGREEKLF
TRBV7-9	ASSFSQISNQPQH
TRBV3-1/TRBV3-2	ASSQEGGNSYNEQF
TRBV9	ASSVFIWSEQF
TRBV5-4	ASSLGGPVNSPLH
TRBV7-2	ASSSASGLLQETQY
TRBV18	ASSPSRDSQPQH
TRBV6-4	ASSGRTGDGGYT
TRBV19	ASSTRPGTVNTEAF
TRBV10-3	AIGKGFDQPQH